The rows below give T cell receptor beta chains drawn from one sample of a study of cytomegalovirus exposure and HLA in healthy donors. Sequencing was performed with immunoSEQ multiplex PCR; in TCRdb, only in-frame clones are kept and a portion is missing. The sample holds over 250,000 clones, 86% seen once. Source material: PBMCs. These receptors were collected from a man in his forties or fifties in good health and CMV-seropositive. Both conserved end residues are part of each CDR3. The order of the fields is D gene, V gene, clone size, J gene, CDR3 DNA, CDR3 protein. D genes are given only for firm matches. Size values are once, few and many counts, or a class for expanded clones, and some rows have none.

D: TRBD2
V: TRBV9
size: .
J: TRBJ2-7
DNA: TGTGCCAGCAGCGTAGGGGTGGCGGGAGACTCCTACGAGCAGTACTTC
CDR3: CASSVGVAGDSYEQYF

D: TRBD2
V: TRBV7-9
size: .
J: TRBJ2-3
DNA: TGTGCCAGCAGCTTAGGAAGGGGAGCGGGAGGCACAGATACGCAGTATTTT
CDR3: CASSLGRGAGGTDTQYF

D: .
V: TRBV11-1
size: .
J: TRBJ1-1
DNA: TGTGCCAGCAGCTTAGCGAGAGCCATGAACACTGAAGCTTTCTTT
CDR3: CASSLARAMNTEAFF

D: TRBD1
V: TRBV11-3
size: .
J: TRBJ2-2
DNA: TGTGCCAGCAGTCCTGGGACAGGGGATGTGGACGGGGAGCTGTTTTTT
CDR3: CASSPGTGDVDGELFF

D: .
V: TRBV6-6
size: .
J: TRBJ2-2
DNA: TGTGCCAGCAGTCGTCAGGGGGGTACCGGGGAGCTGTTTTTT
CDR3: CASSRQGGTGELFF

D: .
V: TRBV6-1
size: .
J: TRBJ2-3
DNA: TGTGCCAGCAGTGAGAACTACTTGACCTCAGATACGCAGTATTTT
CDR3: CASSENYLTSDTQYF

D: .
V: TRBV7-9
size: .
J: TRBJ2-1
DNA: TGTGCCAGCAGCCTCGAGTCGGGATTGTGGGAGCAGTTCTTC
CDR3: CASSLESGLWEQFF

D: .
V: TRBV5-1
size: .
J: TRBJ2-7
DNA: TGCGCCAGCAGCCATACAGGGACCGTCTACGAGCAGTACTTC
CDR3: CASSHTGTVYEQYF

D: TRBD1
V: TRBV5-5
size: once
J: TRBJ1-2
DNA: TGTGCCAGCAGCTTGTTACAGGGGGCGGGAGGCTACACCTTC
CDR3: CASSLLQGAGGYTF

D: TRBD1
V: TRBV6-1
size: .
J: TRBJ2-7
DNA: TGTGCCAGCACAGGACAGGCAGTTCGCGAGCAGTACTTC
CDR3: CASTGQAVREQYF

D: .
V: TRBV19
size: .
J: TRBJ2-3
DNA: TGTGCCAGTAGGTCCAGCCCCAGGATTACAGATACGCAGTATTTT
CDR3: CASRSSPRITDTQYF

D: TRBD1
V: TRBV7-9
size: .
J: TRBJ2-7
DNA: TGTGCCAGCAGGGAGGGACAGGGGATTTCCCACGAGCAGTACTTC
CDR3: CASREGQGISHEQYF